The 24 T cell receptor beta chains below were found in one sample sequenced in a study of blood T cell repertoires in COVID-19. TCRdb's table, derived via immunoSEQ multiplex PCR, lists solely in-frame clones and lacks some. The table has 200,000 or so clones, about four fifths seen once; the top ten hold less than 15%. The specimen sequenced was peripheral blood. The receptor set was obtained from a woman aged 80 or older with COVID-19, enrolled during active disease.

This clone was detected once. This chain connects TRBV9 to TRBJ2-2; perhaps TRBD2 as D (6 bases). With 4 bases removed from V and 0 bases from J, the gap between germline ends came to 10 bases. The CDR3 is made up of 15 amino acids. Germline V lookup: CDR1 SGDLS, CDR2 YYNGEE. CDR3 residues: CASSWDSPNTGELFF. Here the CDR3 DNA reads TGTGCCAGCAGCTGGGACTCTCCGAACACCGGGGAGCTGTTTTTT. Based on the CDR3 plus reference TRBV9 and TRBJ2-2, the full variable domain is DSGVTQTPKHLITATGQRVTLRCSPRSGDLSVYWYQQSLDQGLQFLIQYYNGEERAKGNILERFSAQQFPDLHSELNLSSLELGDSALYFCASSWDSPNTGELFFGEGSRLTVL.

This sequence joins TRBV2 and TRBJ1-2; D is possibly TRBD1 (5 bases). Germline lookup yields CDR1 SNHLY and CDR2 FYNNEI. The CDR3 length is 16 residues. With 2 bases removed from V and 4 bases from J, the gap between germline ends came to 17 bases. The CDR3 coding sequence is TGTGCCAGCAGTGAAAGTAACGGGGGGACTAGCTATGGCTACACCTTC. The encoded protein is CASSESNGGTSYGYTF.

The gene calls are TRBV10-3 and TRBJ2-2; 12 bases line up with TRBD2. The germline V gene has CDR1 ENHRY and CDR2 SYGVKD. Trimming at V came to 6 bases and at J to 0 bases, leaving 5 bases not matched to a gene. CDR3 length: 17 amino acids. The CDR3 sequence is CAIRKGLAGTNTGELFF. The DNA of the CDR3 is TGTGCCATCAGGAAGGGACTAGCGGGCACGAACACCGGGGAGCTGTTTTTT.

This chain links TRBV5-4 with TRBJ2-3; 12 positions match TRBD2. Germline CDR1 reads SGHNT; CDR2 reads YYREEE (reference sequence). The V segment lost 0 bases and the J segment 5 bases; nucleotides outside the gene matches: 7. CDR3 size: 17 residues. The CDR3 spells CASSLGLAGGLVDTQYF. As DNA, the CDR3 is TGTGCCAGCAGCTTGGGGCTAGCGGGGGGGCTTGTAGATACGCAGTATTTT.

The chain joins TRBV6-6 to TRBJ2-7, with D perhaps matching TRBD2 (5 bases). The CDR3 is 15 residues long. The V end was cut by 2 bases, the J end by 3 bases, with 14 bases between. Germline CDR1 and CDR2: MNHNY and SVGAGI (reference sequence). The CDR3 loop is CASSYRPDGIYEQYF. The CDR3 nucleotides are TGTGCCAGCAGTTACCGCCCGGACGGGATCTACGAGCAGTACTTC.

The CDR3 sequence: CASSETSDSYEQYF. The CDR3 DNA is TGTGCCAGCAGTGAGACTAGCGACTCCTACGAGCAGTACTTC. The rearrangement links TRBV2 to TRBJ2-7; 8 nucleotides agree with TRBD2. V lost 3 bases and J lost 0; bases outside the gene matches: 1. The CDR3 sequence is 14 residues long. Germline lookup yields CDR1 SNHLY and CDR2 FYNNEI.

The V gene is TRBV12-3 or TRBV12-4, the J gene TRBJ2-7; 7 bases are shared with TRBD1. This CDR3 contains 13 residues. Germline trimming cut 3 bases from V and 3 bases from J; bases unmatched to any gene: 2. The CDR3 DNA follows: TGTGCCAGCAGTTTCAGGGGGTTCTACGAGCAGTACTTC. This codes for CASSFRGFYEQYF.

The V call is TRBV6-6, the J call TRBJ1-1, with D possibly TRBD1 on 6 matching bases. The germline gives CDR1 MNHNY, CDR2 SVGAGI (reference sequence). V lost 9 bases to trimming and J lost 0 bases, with 11 bases between them. CDR3 length: 13 amino acids. CDR3 residues: CASGGHLNTEAFF. The CDR3 DNA is TGTGCCAGTGGGGGACATCTGAACACTGAAGCTTTCTTT.

This chain uses TRBV18 with TRBJ2-5; 7 bases agree with TRBD2. CDR1 is KGHSH, CDR2 LQKENI, per germline. V was pared by 3 bases and J by 2 bases, with 9 bases of the junction left unmatched. The CDR3 runs to 16 residues. CDR3 region: CASSPPLSSGQETQYF. CDR3 in DNA: TGTGCCAGCTCACCGCCCCTCTCTAGCGGTCAAGAGACCCAGTACTTC.

This clone appeared once. V usage is TRBV19 and J usage is TRBJ2-5; no clear D gene. V was cut by 4 bases and J by 0 bases, with 9 bases left in between. This CDR3 spans 14 amino acids. Germline V CDR1 and CDR2: LNHDA, SQIVND (reference sequence). CDR3 amino acids: CASSSQAHQETQYF. CDR3 sequence (DNA): TGTGCCAGTAGTAGCCAAGCACACCAAGAGACCCAGTACTTC.

This clone was counted between two and nine times. The V call is TRBV11-2, the J call TRBJ2-3, with TRBD2 matching 7 bases. J was trimmed by 4 bases and V by 4 bases; bases with no gene match: 14. The CDR3 runs 17 residues. CDR1 and CDR2 from the germline V gene are SGHAT and FQNNGV. The CDR3 here is CASSSVPGERDADTQYF. CDR3 bases: TGTGCCAGCAGCTCGGTTCCGGGGGAGCGGGATGCAGATACGCAGTATTTT.

This clone was seen only once. This chain joins TRBV28 and TRBJ2-1; TRBD1 matches at 7 bases. J was trimmed by 6 bases and V by 6 bases; bases with no gene match: 11. Germline assignment: CDR1 MDHEN and CDR2 SYDVKM. This CDR3 has 15 residues. CDR3 sequence reads: CASSLPGTVSNEQFF. The CDR3 DNA reads TGTGCCAGCAGCCTACCCGGGACAGTGTCCAATGAGCAGTTCTTC.

The V and J genes are TRBV29-1 and TRBJ1-1; the D gene is possibly TRBD1 (5 bases). The CDR3 covers 14 residues. V was clipped by 2 bases and J by 1 base, with 11 bases between them. The germline V gene has CDR1 SQVTM and CDR2 ANQGSEA. The chain's CDR3 is CSVERQGTNTEAFF. In DNA form, the CDR3 reads TGCAGCGTTGAAAGGCAGGGAACGAACACTGAAGCTTTCTTT.

J is TRBJ2-5 and V is TRBV28; 11 bases map to TRBD2. CDR1 and CDR2 (germline): MDHEN, SYDVKM. CDR3 length: 16 amino acids. V lost 3 bases to trimming and J lost 3 bases; unmatched junction nucleotides: 6. CDR3 nucleotide sequence: TGTGCCAGCAGTTTTACTAGCGGGAGTGGGGAAGAGACCCAGTACTTC. Encoded protein: CASSFTSGSGEETQYF.

This clone was seen only once. As DNA, the CDR3 is TGTGCCAGCAGTATACGACTAGCAGGGGCCGGGGAGCTGTTTTTT. Protein product: CASSIRLAGAGELFF. The V gene is TRBV27, the J gene TRBJ2-2, with D possibly matching TRBD2 (7 bases). V lost 5 bases to trimming and J lost 6 bases, with 16 bases between them. CDR1 MNHEY and CDR2 SMNVEV come from the germline V gene (reference sequence). The CDR3 extends over 15 amino acids.

The chain joins TRBV2 to TRBJ2-2, with TRBD2 as a possible D gene (7 bases). Per the germline V gene, CDR1 is SNHLY and CDR2 is FYNNEI. V dropped 6 bases and J dropped 10 bases, with 12 bases sitting between them. CDR3 length: 12 residues. The CDR3 DNA reads as TGTGCCAGCAGGGGCGGGGGCTCGGAGCTGTTTTTT. It specifies CASRGGGSELFF.

The rearrangement uses TRBV19 and TRBJ1-1; 11 bases are shared with TRBD1. J lost 11 bases, V lost 7 bases, and 6 bases had no gene match. This CDR3 comprises 12 residues. CDR1 is LNHDA, CDR2 SQIVND, per germline (reference sequence). The CDR3 protein is CASNRGQGGAFF. The DNA of the CDR3 is TGTGCCAGTAACCGGGGACAGGGGGGCGCTTTCTTT.

This sequence joins TRBV11-3 and TRBJ2-5; D is perhaps TRBD2 (6 bases). Germline loops: CDR1 SGHNT, CDR2 YENEEA. The CDR3 totals 15 residues. V was pared by 4 bases and J by 5 bases, with 17 bases between. In DNA, the CDR3 is TGTGCCAGCAGCTCCGGACTAACCACACGGGAGACCCAGTACTTC. Translation: CASSSGLTTRETQYF.

The chain has TRBV11-2 and TRBJ1-2; possibly TRBD1 for D (5 bases). Looked up from germline, CDR1 is SGHAT and CDR2 is FQNNGV. Trimming stripped 6 bases from V and 1 base from J, with 21 bases between. This CDR3 spans 17 amino acids. The CDR3: CASRNIRRGGVNYGYTF. CDR3 in DNA: TGTGCCAGCAGGAATATCCGACGGGGGGGTGTTAACTATGGCTACACCTTC.

This clone was observed a single time. The V and J genes are TRBV19 and TRBJ1-1, with D tentatively TRBD1 (6 bases). The germline V gene has CDR1 LNHDA and CDR2 SQIVND (reference sequence). Trimming took 0 bases from V and 1 from J, leaving 12 bases between them. The CDR3 has 16 amino acids. CDR3 in amino acids: CASSIESGVPNTEAFF. The CDR3, as DNA: TGTGCCAGTAGTATAGAATCAGGGGTCCCGAACACTGAAGCTTTCTTT.

The chain joins TRBV6-5 to TRBJ2-7; D remains ambiguous. Germline V gives CDR1 MNHEY, CDR2 SVGAGI. Trimming pared 6 bases from V and 0 bases from J, leaving 15 bases between. The length of the CDR3 is 15 residues. This CDR3 reads CASSQTLFGSYEQYF. The CDR3 nucleotides are TGTGCCAGCAGCCAGACACTCTTTGGCTCCTACGAGCAGTACTTC.

This rearrangement joins TRBV11-2 to TRBJ2-5, with D maybe TRBD2 (6 bases). CDR3 size: 13 residues. Germline assignment: CDR1 SGHAT and CDR2 FQNNGV. V was cut by 9 bases and J by 1 base, with 12 bases left in between. CDR3 sequence reads: CASGPGAQETQYF. The CDR3 DNA follows: TGTGCCAGTGGACCGGGAGCCCAAGAGACCCAGTACTTC.

The V and J genes are TRBV20-1 and TRBJ2-5; 9 bases line up with TRBD2. Germline lookup yields CDR1 DFQATT and CDR2 SNEGSKA (reference sequence). The CDR3 contains 11 residues. The V segment lost 7 bases and the J segment 4 bases; nucleotides outside the gene matches: 1. The chain's CDR3 is CSVLAGETQYF. CDR3 DNA: TGCAGTGTACTAGCGGGAGAGACCCAGTACTTC.

The V gene is TRBV19, the J gene TRBJ2-1; D is ambiguous. CDR3 length: 14 amino acids. V lost 4 bases to trimming and J lost 7 bases, with 14 bases between them. CDR1 is LNHDA, CDR2 SQIVND, per germline (reference sequence). For the CDR3, the DNA is TGTGCCAGTAGTACCCCGGGTCTTACGAATGAGCAGTTCTTC. Amino acid sequence: CASSTPGLTNEQFF.